Below, 8 T cell receptor beta chains from the same sample are listed, as sequenced in a study of blood T cells in healthy people across ages. The second PCR ran about 6 to 11 cycles with a sample-barcoded 5' primer and J-beta primers. In TCRdb, the 5' RACE reads were re-called with MiXCR into one record per CDR3 protein. Here the sample spans 750,000 to 950,000 distinct CDR3 sequences, 25% to 30% being singletons. These data were likewise used in another study, on T cells of mothers and their children.

Sequencing input: blood. Receptors were obtained from a woman in her thirties or forties in good health.

This clonotype was seen ten or more times. The chain links TRBV7-2 to TRBJ1-2, with a weak D call TRBD1 (5 bases). The CDR3 contains 17 residues. Per the germline V gene, CDR1 is SGHTA and CDR2 is FQGNSA. Trimming pared 3 bases from V and 6 bases from J, leaving 23 bases between. CDR3 in amino acids: CASSLMSYSSVGDGYTF. The CDR3 DNA follows: TGTGCCAGCAGCTTGATGTCGTACAGTTCCGTGGGGGATGGCTACACCTTC.

V usage is TRBV5-1 and J usage is TRBJ1-2; 9 bases align to TRBD1. With V trimmed by 3 bases and J by 7 bases, 7 bases remained unmatched. Per the germline V gene, CDR1 is SGHRS and CDR2 is YFSETQ. This CDR3 is 14 amino acids long. The CDR3 region has the DNA TGCGCCAGCAGCTCCGGGACAGGGATTGGTGGCTACACCTTC. Protein: CASSSGTGIGGYTF.

This clonotype occurred a few times. V usage is TRBV10-3 and J usage is TRBJ2-5; TRBD1 might be the D (5 bases). The CDR3 contains 14 residues. The V end lost 1 base, the J end lost 2 bases, and 8 bases lay between the germline ends. CDR1 ENHRY and CDR2 SYGVKD come from the germline V gene. Here the CDR3 DNA reads TGTGCCATCAGTGAGTACCAGGGACAAGAGACCCAGTACTTC. Protein sequence: CAISEYQGQETQYF.

This clonotype was detected only once. This could be a read error, since a much larger clone is one nucleotide away. The chain has TRBV11-3 and TRBJ2-1, with 8 bases identical to TRBD2. The CDR3 totals 13 residues. The germline V gene has CDR1 SGHNT and CDR2 YENEEA. Trimming removed 4 bases from V and 7 bases from J; junction bases left unmatched: 3. The chain's CDR3 is CASSSQRGNEQFF. The CDR3 DNA follows: TGTGCCAGCAGCTCACAGCGGGGGAATGAGCAGTTCTTC.

This sequence joins TRBV7-2 and TRBJ2-7, with unresolved D. Germline V gene lookup returns CDR1 SGHTA and CDR2 FQGNSA. The germline V and J ends were trimmed by 4 bases and 3 bases, with 13 bases remaining between them. This CDR3 contains 14 residues. CDR3 bases: TGTGCCAGCAGCTCTGGGCGATCAAACTACGAGCAGTACTTC. Translation gives CASSSGRSNYEQYF.

There are a few counts of this clonotype. The chain combines TRBV28 with TRBJ2-4, with 7 bases aligning to TRBD1. The J call could be wrong; TRBJ2-7 is a better fit for the DNA end. The CDR3 is 15 residues long. CDR1 and CDR2 (germline): MDHEN, SYDVKM. CDR3 in amino acids: CASSGGQAVSREQYF. In DNA form, the CDR3 reads TGTGCCAGCAGTGGCGGACAGGCTGTTTCTCGCGAGCAGTACTTC.

This clonotype was observed a handful of times. The chain joins TRBV4-3 to TRBJ2-5; D unclear. The last part of the DNA fits TRBJ2-1 better; the J call may be wrong. The V gene's germline CDR1 is LGHNA and CDR2 YSLEER. CDR3 length: 13 residues. CDR3 DNA sequence: TGCGCCAGCAGCCAAGATCTTTTCGAGACCCAGTTCTTC. Translation: CASSQDLFETQFF.

This clonotype was observed many times. The chain combines TRBV12-3 or TRBV12-4 with TRBJ2-7, with 9 bases fitting TRBD1. The V gene end was trimmed by 7 bases and the J gene end by 3 bases; junction bases not matched to a gene: 4. The CDR3 runs 13 residues. The CDR3 coding sequence is TGTGCCAGCACCTCGGGACAGGGCTACGAGCAGTACTTC. Residues: CASTSGQGYEQYF.